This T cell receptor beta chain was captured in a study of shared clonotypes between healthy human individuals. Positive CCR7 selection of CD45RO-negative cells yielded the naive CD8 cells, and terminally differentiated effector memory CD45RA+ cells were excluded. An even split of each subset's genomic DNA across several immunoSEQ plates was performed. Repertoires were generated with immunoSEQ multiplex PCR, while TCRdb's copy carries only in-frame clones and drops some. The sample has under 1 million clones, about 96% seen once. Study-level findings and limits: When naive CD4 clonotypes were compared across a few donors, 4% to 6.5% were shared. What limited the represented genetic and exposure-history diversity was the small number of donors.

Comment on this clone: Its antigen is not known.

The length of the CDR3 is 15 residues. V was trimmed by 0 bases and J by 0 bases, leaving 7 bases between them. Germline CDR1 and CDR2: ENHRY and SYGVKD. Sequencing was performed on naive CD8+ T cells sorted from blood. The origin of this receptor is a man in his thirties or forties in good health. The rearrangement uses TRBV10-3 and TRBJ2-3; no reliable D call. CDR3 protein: CAISESIGSTDTQYF. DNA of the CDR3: TGTGCCATCAGTGAGTCGATCGGGAGCACAGATACGCAGTATTTT.